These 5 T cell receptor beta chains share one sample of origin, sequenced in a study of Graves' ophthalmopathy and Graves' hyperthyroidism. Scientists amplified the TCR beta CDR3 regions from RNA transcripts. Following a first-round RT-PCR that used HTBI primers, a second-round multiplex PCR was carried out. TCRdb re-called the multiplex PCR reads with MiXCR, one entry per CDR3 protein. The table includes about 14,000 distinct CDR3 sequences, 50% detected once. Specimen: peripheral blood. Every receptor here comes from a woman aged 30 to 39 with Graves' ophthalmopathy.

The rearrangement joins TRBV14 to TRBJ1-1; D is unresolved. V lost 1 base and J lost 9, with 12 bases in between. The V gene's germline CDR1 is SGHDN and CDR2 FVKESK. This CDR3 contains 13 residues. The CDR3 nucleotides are TGTGCCAGCAGCCAAGGGGCCGCGCATAAAGCTTTCTTT. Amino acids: CASSQGAAHKAFF.

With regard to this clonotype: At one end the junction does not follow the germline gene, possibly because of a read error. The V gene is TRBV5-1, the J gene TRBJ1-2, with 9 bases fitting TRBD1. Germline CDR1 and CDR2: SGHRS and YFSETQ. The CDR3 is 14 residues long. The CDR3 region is CACSPGQGDYGYTF. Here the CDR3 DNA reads TGCGCCTGCAGCCCGGGACAGGGTGACTATGGCTACACCTTC.

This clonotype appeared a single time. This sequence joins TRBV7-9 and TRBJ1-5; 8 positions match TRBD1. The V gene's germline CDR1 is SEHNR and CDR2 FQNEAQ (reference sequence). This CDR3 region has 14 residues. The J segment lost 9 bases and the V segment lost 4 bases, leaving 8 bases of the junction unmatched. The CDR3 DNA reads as TGTGCCAGCAGCTCGGACAGGGAGATTCGGCCCCAGCATTTT. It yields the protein CASSSDREIRPQHF. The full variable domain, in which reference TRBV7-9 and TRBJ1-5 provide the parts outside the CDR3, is DTGVSQNPRHKITKRGQNVTFRCDPISEHNRLYWYRQTLGQGPEFLTYFQNEAQLEKSRLLSDRFSAERPKGSFSTLEIQRTEQGDSAMYLCASSSDREIRPQHFGDGTRLSIL.

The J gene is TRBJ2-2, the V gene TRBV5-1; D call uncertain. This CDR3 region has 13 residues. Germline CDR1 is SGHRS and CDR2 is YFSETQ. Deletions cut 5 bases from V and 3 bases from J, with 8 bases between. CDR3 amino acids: CASRARDTGELFF. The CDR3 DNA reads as TGCGCCAGCAGGGCAAGAGACACCGGGGAGCTGTTTTTT.

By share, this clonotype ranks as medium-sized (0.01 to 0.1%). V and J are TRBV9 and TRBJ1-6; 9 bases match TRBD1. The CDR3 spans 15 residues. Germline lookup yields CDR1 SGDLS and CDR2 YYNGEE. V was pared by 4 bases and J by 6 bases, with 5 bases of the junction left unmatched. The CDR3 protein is CASSPGQGGNSPLHF. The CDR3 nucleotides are TGTGCCAGCAGCCCGGGACAGGGAGGTAATTCACCCCTCCACTTT.